Shown below are 26 T cell receptor beta chains from a single sample sequenced in a study of blood T cell repertoires in COVID-19. Profiled with immunoSEQ multiplex PCR; TCRdb holds only in-frame clones, not every one. The sample carries around 68,000 clones, roughly nine tenths recorded once. Sequencing was performed on peripheral blood. The receptors here all came from a man aged 50 to 60 with active COVID-19.

The rearrangement uses TRBV7-2 and TRBJ2-7; D might be TRBD2 (6 bases). Germline-derived CDR1 and CDR2 are SGHTA and FQGNSA. The V gene lost 5 bases and the J gene lost 4 bases, with 21 bases spanning the gap. The CDR3 is 16 amino acids. Written as DNA, the CDR3 is TGTGCCAGCAGCCCCCCGAGGGGTGGCGGACTATACGAGCAGTACTTC. Translating it yields CASSPPRGGGLYEQYF.

V is TRBV5-1 and J is TRBJ2-7; 9 nucleotides line up with TRBD1. V shed 8 bases, J shed 3 bases, and the junction held 3 bases outside the gene matches. The CDR3 has 12 residues. Germline V gene lookup returns CDR1 SGHRS and CDR2 YFSETQ. CDR3 nucleotide sequence: TGCGCCAGACCGACAGGGGGCTACGAGCAGTACTTC. The encoded protein is CARPTGGYEQYF.

The genes are TRBV18 and TRBJ1-1; TRBD1 matches at 10 bases. V trimming: 4 bases; J trimming: 4 bases; junction bases outside the gene matches: 6. The CDR3 length is 15 residues. CDR1 is KGHSH and CDR2 is LQKENI in the germline V gene. The CDR3 nucleotides read TGTGCCAGCTCACTGAGGACAGGGGGAACCACTGAAGCTTTCTTT. This gives the protein CASSLRTGGTTEAFF.

The CDR3 protein is CASSLGPETGTTGELFF. As DNA, the CDR3 is TGCGCCAGCAGCCTAGGACCGGAGACAGGGACCACCGGGGAGCTGTTTTTT. The chain couples TRBV5-1 to TRBJ2-2; 7 positions match TRBD1. The V gene end was trimmed by 4 bases and the J gene end by 4 bases; junction bases not matched to a gene: 13. CDR3 length equals 17 residues. Germline CDR1 is SGHRS and CDR2 is YFSETQ.

The chain joins TRBV4-1 to TRBJ1-4; D remains ambiguous. The CDR3 is made up of 16 amino acids. V lost 0 bases and J 10 bases, leaving 18 bases between the germline ends. CDR1 and CDR2 from the germline V gene are MGHRA and YSYEKL. CDR3 in amino acids: CASSQDPAGLVRKLFF. Written as DNA, the CDR3 is TGCGCCAGCAGCCAAGATCCCGCAGGATTGGTGAGAAAACTGTTTTTT.

A few counts support this clone. The chain uses TRBV28 and TRBJ1-5, with D maybe TRBD1 (6 bases). V was clipped by 8 bases and J by 2 bases, with 13 bases between them. There are 14 residues in the CDR3. In germline, CDR1 is MDHEN, CDR2 SYDVKM. The CDR3: CASYTGGGNQPQHF. The CDR3 bases are TGTGCCAGCTATACGGGGGGCGGCAATCAGCCCCAGCATTTT.

The chain has TRBV6-1 and TRBJ1-5; 8 bases match TRBD1. This CDR3 has 16 residues. V lost 2 bases to trimming and J lost 5 bases; unmatched junction nucleotides: 8. The germline V gene has CDR1 MNHNS and CDR2 SASEGT. CDR3 protein: CASSEHTGTGHQPQHF. CDR3 DNA sequence: TGTGCCAGCAGTGAACATACCGGGACAGGCCATCAGCCCCAGCATTTT.

The chain is built from TRBV10-3 and TRBJ1-2; D possibly corresponds to TRBD1 (5 bases). The V gene's germline CDR1 is ENHRY and CDR2 SYGVKD. V dropped 8 bases and J dropped 0 bases, with 16 bases sitting between them. CDR3 length: 15 residues. CDR3 in DNA: TGTGCCATCCGGGGGGGGATTGGTTCTAACTATGGCTACACCTTC. Its protein product is CAIRGGIGSNYGYTF.

V is TRBV9 and J is TRBJ1-1, with D maybe TRBD1 (6 bases). Germline CDR1 reads SGDLS; CDR2 reads YYNGEE. CDR3 length: 14 amino acids. The V and J ends lost 1 base and 4 bases respectively, with 11 bases between them. CDR3 protein: CASSVQGSGTEAFF. DNA of the CDR3: TGTGCCAGCAGCGTACAGGGGAGTGGCACTGAAGCTTTCTTT.

V usage is TRBV7-2 and J usage is TRBJ1-1; no reliable D call. V gave up 3 bases and J gave up 1 base, with 9 bases separating them. The length of the CDR3 is 14 residues. The germline V gene encodes CDR1 SGHTA and CDR2 FQGNSA. The CDR3 region is CASSFFAGNTEAFF. As DNA, the CDR3 is TGTGCCAGCAGCTTTTTTGCAGGGAACACTGAAGCTTTCTTT.

The chain couples TRBV6-6 to TRBJ1-1; 8 nucleotides align to TRBD1. V trimming: 0 bases; J trimming: 1 base; junction bases outside the gene matches: 1. Germline V gene sequence: CDR1 MNHNY, CDR2 SVGAGI (reference sequence). The length of the CDR3 is 15 residues. As DNA, the CDR3 is TGTGCCAGCAGTTACTCTGACAGGGGGAACACTGAAGCTTTCTTT. Translation gives CASSYSDRGNTEAFF.

The V call is TRBV5-1, the J call TRBJ2-2; TRBD2 matches 7 bases. Trimming at V came to 8 bases and at J to 4 bases, leaving 11 bases not matched to a gene. The CDR3 length is 15 residues. Germline CDR1 reads SGHRS; CDR2 reads YFSETQ. The CDR3, as DNA: TGCGCCAGTGGCCCCGATAGCGGGCCCACCGGGGAGCTGTTTTTT. Its protein is CASGPDSGPTGELFF. The full variable domain, rest sourced from reference TRBV5-1 and TRBJ2-2, is KAGVTQTPRYLIKTRGQQVTLSCSPISGHRSVSWYQQTPGQGLQFLFEYFSETQRNKGNFPGRFSGRQFSNSRSEMNVSTLELGDSALYLCASGPDSGPTGELFFGEGSRLTVL.

The chain has TRBV18 and TRBJ2-3; the D is unclear. The CDR3 runs to 14 residues. Germline loops: CDR1 KGHSH, CDR2 LQKENI. Trimming took 3 bases from V and 2 from J, leaving 9 bases between them. As DNA, the CDR3 is TGTGCCAGCTCACCCCTTGTATCCACAGATACGCAGTATTTT. Translation: CASSPLVSTDTQYF.

In DNA, the CDR3 is TGCGCCAGCAGCCTTAGAACACCACCGGGGGTGACTGAAGCTTTCTTT. This encodes CASSLRTPPGVTEAFF. The genes are TRBV4-1 and TRBJ1-1; possible D gene TRBD1, 5 bases. Germline CDR1 MGHRA, CDR2 YSYEKL. CDR3 length equals 16 residues. V shed 4 bases and J shed 5 bases, with 20 bases lying between them.

The rearrangement links TRBV2 to TRBJ2-2, with D unclear. This CDR3 has 12 residues. V lost 6 bases and J 5 bases, leaving 7 bases between the germline ends. The germline gives CDR1 SNHLY, CDR2 FYNNEI. CDR3 bases: TGTGCCAGCAGAGGAGATACCGGGGAGCTGTTTTTT. It specifies CASRGDTGELFF.

This clone was observed a single time. This chain uses TRBV5-4 with TRBJ2-1; a weak D match, TRBD1 (6 bases). The CDR3 contains 11 residues. CDR1 is SGHNT, CDR2 YYREEE, per germline (reference sequence). Trimming stripped 3 bases from V and 14 bases from J, with 12 bases between. The CDR3 loop is CASSSQGSKFF. In nucleotides, the CDR3 is TGTGCCAGCAGCTCCCAGGGGAGCAAGTTCTTC. Looking up the rest from reference TRBV5-4 and TRBJ2-1 gives the full variable domain: ETGVTQSPTHLIKTRGQQVTLRCSSQSGHNTVSWYQQALGQGPQFIFQYYREEENGRGNFPPRFSGLQFPNYSSELNVNALELDDSALYLCASSSQGSKFFGPGTRLTVL.

The CDR3 loop reads CASGMTSGGSYNEQFF. The CDR3 DNA reads as TGTGCCAGCGGCATGACTAGCGGGGGCTCCTACAATGAGCAGTTCTTC. This chain connects TRBV7-9 to TRBJ2-1; TRBD2 aligns across 12 bases. CDR1 SEHNR and CDR2 FQNEAQ come from the germline V gene (reference sequence). Germline trimming cut 8 bases from V and 0 bases from J; bases unmatched to any gene: 5. The CDR3 has 16 amino acids. Together with reference TRBV7-9 and TRBJ2-1, the CDR3 gives the full variable domain: DTGVSQNPRHKITKRGQNVTFRCDPISEHNRLYWYRQTLGQGPEFLTYFQNEAQLEKSRLLSDRFSAERPKGSFSTLEIQRTEQGDSAMYLCASGMTSGGSYNEQFFGPGTRLTVL.

This rearrangement joins TRBV12-5 to TRBJ1-2; 10 nucleotides line up with TRBD1. The CDR3 extends over 17 amino acids. CDR1 is LGHNT, CDR2 FRNRAP, per germline. Trimming took 6 bases from V and 4 from J; bases not matched to a gene: 14. The CDR3 loop reads CASGPTRQGAGSYGYTF. The CDR3 nucleotides read TGTGCTAGTGGACCAACCCGACAGGGGGCGGGGAGCTATGGCTACACCTTC.

This chain connects TRBV13 to TRBJ2-4, with 12 bases matching TRBD2. The V segment lost 3 bases and the J segment 7 bases; nucleotides outside the gene matches: 10. The CDR3 contains 17 residues. Germline V gene sequence: CDR1 PRHDT, CDR2 FYEKMQ (reference sequence). Here the CDR3 DNA reads TGTGCCAGCAGCTTTGGTCCTAGCGGGGGGGCCGGTAACATTCAGTACTTC. Residues: CASSFGPSGGAGNIQYF. The whole variable domain, remainder taken from reference TRBV13 and TRBJ2-4, is AAGVIQSPRHLIKEKRETATLKCYPIPRHDTVYWYQQGPGQDPQFLISFYEKMQSDKGSIPDRFSAQQFSDYHSELNMSSLELGDSALYFCASSFGPSGGAGNIQYFGAGTRLSVL.

The V call is TRBV3-1 (or the pseudogene TRBV3-2), the J call TRBJ2-7; TRBD2 aligns across 13 bases. Trimming cost V 0 bases and J 9 bases; bases outside gene matches: 14. Germline CDR1 LGHDT, CDR2 YNNKEL (reference sequence). The CDR3 spans 18 residues. The CDR3 loop reads CASSQDPWTSGGPTRQYF. The CDR3 DNA follows: TGTGCCAGCAGCCAAGATCCCTGGACTAGCGGGGGCCCTACGCGGCAGTACTTC.

The gene calls are TRBV5-1 and TRBJ2-7; tentatively, D is TRBD1 (5 bases). The CDR3 has 13 amino acids. CDR1 and CDR2 from the germline V gene are SGHRS and YFSETQ. Trimming cost V 1 base and J 2 bases, with 7 bases left between them. The CDR3 here is CASSLTGAYEQYF. CDR3 nucleotide sequence: TGCGCCAGCAGCTTGACAGGCGCCTACGAGCAGTACTTC.

The chain links TRBV4-3 to TRBJ1-6; D remains ambiguous. Germline V gene data show CDR1 as LGHNA and CDR2 as YSLEER. Trimming pared 0 bases from V and 6 bases from J, leaving 12 bases between. This CDR3 comprises 16 residues. The CDR3 DNA sequence: TGCGCCAGCAGCCAAGAGGGGAGGTGGACTAATTCACCCCTCCACTTT. Translating gives CASSQEGRWTNSPLHF.

CDR3 sequence reads: CASSSYPGQGIYEQYF. The CDR3, as DNA: TGTGCCAGCAGCTCCTACCCGGGACAGGGCATCTACGAGCAGTACTTC. The chain carries TRBV7-9 and TRBJ2-7; 9 nucleotides align to TRBD1. This CDR3 has 16 residues. From germline, CDR1 is SEHNR and CDR2 FQNEAQ (reference sequence). The trim removed 4 bases at V and 3 bases at J, leaving 10 bases unmatched.

V gene TRBV19 combines with J gene TRBJ2-2, with TRBD1 matching over 9 bases. The CDR3 covers 14 residues. Germline trimming cut 8 bases from V and 4 bases from J; bases unmatched to any gene: 5. The V gene's germline CDR1 is LNHDA and CDR2 SQIVND (reference sequence). CDR3 in DNA: TGTGCCAGTGTCAGACAGGGGGGCACCGGGGAGCTGTTTTTT. Protein: CASVRQGGTGELFF.

This CDR3 is CASSPQGNMNTEAFF. The CDR3 coding sequence is TGTGCCAGCAGCCCACAGGGAAACATGAACACTGAAGCTTTCTTT. The gene calls are TRBV3-1 (or the pseudogene TRBV3-2) and TRBJ1-1, with D tentatively TRBD1 (6 bases). V lost 4 bases to trimming and J lost 0 bases, with 12 bases between them. Germline CDR1 LGHDT, CDR2 YNNKEL (reference sequence). CDR3 length: 15 residues.

This chain uses TRBV2 with TRBJ2-1; weak D call: TRBD2 (5 bases). The CDR3 is 11 residues long. V gave up 6 bases and J gave up 15 bases, with 15 bases separating them. Germline V CDR1 and CDR2: SNHLY, FYNNEI. CDR3 DNA sequence: TGTGCCAGCAGCTACTCTAGCTTCCCGTTCTTC. Translated: CASSYSSFPFF.